Included here is one T cell receptor (beta chain) sequence, with context. Its binding antigen is unknown. No per-base quality is available; no much larger clone lies one base away. The CDR3 sequence holds 13 residues, the cysteine and phenylalanine included. The DNA shown is the 39-base CDR3, in frame from base 1. CDR1 and CDR2 were assigned from the germline V gene as SGDLS and YYNGEE. The trim is 4 bases for V and 8 bases for J, with a gap of 13 bases between the germline ends. Library creation used PCR. The reads were generated on an Illumina HiSeq 2500. TCR libraries were prepared with molecular barcoding, using unique molecular identifiers to normalize TCRbeta repertoire quantification. TCRdb reprocessed the public reads (quality trimming at Q25 with fastp, clone calling with MiXCR) and kept in-frame beta chains. Rows with a matching CDR3 protein are joined into one entry that keeps the most common DNA and genes. Here the sample has hundreds of thousands of distinct CDR3 sequences; more than 10% occur a single time. The ten top clones hold roughly 4.5% of the sample.

The data stem from a study of T-cell reconstitution after alpha-beta-depleted transplantation in children (TCRdb year 2016). Describing the broader study: T-cell immune reconstitution after TCRalphabeta/CD19-depleted allogeneic hematopoietic cell transplantation in children was quantitatively tracked in the study by means of TCR repertoire profiling.

The specimen comprised PBMCs, sampled from the stem cell graft. The clonotype comes from a human donor who donated a stem cell graft to a child with Fanconi anemia. The chain is assembled from TRBV9 and TRBJ2-1; there is no confident call for the D gene. The CDR3 region: CASSPPRSDEQFF. DNA sequence: TGTGCCAGCAGCCCCCCCCGGTCCGATGAGCAGTTCTTC.